What follows is one T cell receptor (beta chain) and its context. The antigen remains undetermined. The data were taken from a study of early T cells in non-severe SARS-CoV-2 infection. Study in general: Sequencing input comprised bulk RNA from unsorted whole blood; chain pairing was not available. General study findings and limits: Anti-spike CD8 specificities were favored by VDJdb matching, whose results missed private and CD4 specificities.

Tagging with unique molecular identifiers was applied to individual cDNA molecules. TCRdb used MiXCR to reprocess the 5' RACE reads, holding one entry per CDR3 protein. The sample records roughly 100,000 distinct CDR3 sequences, roughly 15% being singletons. Unmatched junction bases numbered 12, after V lost 7 bases and J lost 7 bases. Germline-derived CDR1 and CDR2 are SNHLY and FYNNEI. The CDR3 consists of 15 residues. Sequencing was done on a sample of whole blood. This receptor was identified in an adult who was a healthcare worker with PCR-confirmed SARS-CoV-2 infection or an uninfected control (not recorded which). The chain joins TRBV2 to TRBJ2-1, with 8 bases lining up with TRBD1. The CDR3 nucleotides read TGTGCCAGCAAACTGGGGACAGGAAGTGCAAATGAGCAGTTCTTC. Translation: CASKLGTGSANEQFF.